These 5 T cell receptor beta chains were all obtained from the same sample, sequenced in a study of post-analysis software for immune sequencing data. No antigen has been identified for these receptors. General study results and limits: Five TRBV segments, including TRBV5-6, TRBV5-1 and TRBV20-1, were more frequent in patients than controls.

Incorporated into the TCR beta cDNA libraries were unique molecular identifiers, which served to reduce PCR and sequencing biases. TCRdb ran MiXCR on the PCR reads and lists one entry per CDR3 protein. The sample has approximately 150,000 distinct CDR3 sequences, over 25% seen once. The source material was blood. The receptors here all came from a girl aged 5 to 17 with multiple sclerosis.

In regard to this clonotype: A much larger clone differs by one base, so this may be a read error. The gene calls are TRBV12-3 or TRBV12-4 and TRBJ2-5; D is possibly TRBD1 (6 bases). The CDR3 sequence is 15 residues long. Trimming left V 2 bases short and J 2 bases short, with 12 bases between. The chain's CDR3 is CASSLKTGGQETQYF. In nucleotides, the CDR3 is TGTGCCAGCAGTTTAAAGACAGGCGGACAAGAGACCCAGTACTTC.

As concerns this clonotype: Just one base apart from a much larger clone, this may be a read error. CDR3 in amino acids: CSVSSSSYNEQYF. The CDR3 bases are TGCAGCGTTTCCAGCAGCTCCTACAATGAGCAGTACTTC. V is TRBV29-1 and J is TRBJ2-1, with unresolved D. The DNA end is a closer match to TRBJ2-7, so the J assignment may be wrong. CDR3 length: 13 residues. Looked up from germline, CDR1 is SQVTM and CDR2 is ANQGSEA.

Remarks on this clonotype: A much larger clone sits a single nucleotide away, making a read error possible. V and J are TRBV20-1 and TRBJ2-4; D is perhaps TRBD2 (5 bases). CDR3 size: 14 residues. Germline assignment: CDR1 DFQATT and CDR2 SNEGSKA (reference sequence). The CDR3 reads CGATGTLAKNIQYF. As DNA, the CDR3 is TGCGGTGCTACGGGAACTTTAGCCAAAAACATTCAGTACTTC.

This clonotype showed up many times. The V gene is TRBV27, the J gene TRBJ2-4; D is perhaps TRBD1 or TRBD2 (5 bases each). From germline, CDR1 is MNHEY and CDR2 SMNVEV (reference sequence). This CDR3 has 15 residues. V lost 5 bases and J lost 4, with 15 bases in between. CDR3 in DNA: TGTGCCAGCAGTATCGATTGGGGGTCTAAAAACATTCAGTACTTC. It codes for CASSIDWGSKNIQYF.

This clonotype was seen more than once but under ten times. The chain links TRBV5-1 to TRBJ1-5; 8 nucleotides agree with TRBD1. Trimming cost V 4 bases and J 5 bases; bases outside gene matches: 5. Per the germline V gene, CDR1 is SGHRS and CDR2 is YFSETQ. The CDR3 is made up of 14 amino acids. CDR3 DNA sequence: TGCGCCAGCAGCGCAGGACAGGGTTATCAGCCCCAGCATTTT. Encoded protein: CASSAGQGYQPQHF.